The sequence of this T cell receptor (beta chain) was determined in a study of T cell repertoires in cytomegalovirus infection. As for the study in general: CMV infection and matching HLA type were both indicated by public TCR beta signatures. Notes on the study in general: There were carriers of CMV plus the relevant HLA, and cumulative public TCR beta family frequency identified them.

Concerning this clonotype itself: What it binds is not known.

TCRdb redid the calling of the reads with MiXCR, one entry per CDR3 protein. The profile shows approximately 150,000 distinct CDR3 sequences, less than 25% of them singletons. CDR1 is SQVTM, CDR2 ANQGSEA, per germline. There are 13 residues in the CDR3. V dropped 6 bases and J dropped 0; count of bases not matched to a gene: 4. The sample here was CD8+ T cells from cultured PBMCs, taken from culture after CMV antigen stimulation. This sequence was found in a human donor in good health (CMV status not recorded). Some clones in this sample may be carry-over from other donors' samples. V gene TRBV29-1 combines with J gene TRBJ1-1, with 7 positions matching TRBD1. CDR3: CSVADRLNTEAFF. The CDR3 bases are TGCAGCGTCGCGGACAGGTTGAACACTGAAGCTTTCTTT.